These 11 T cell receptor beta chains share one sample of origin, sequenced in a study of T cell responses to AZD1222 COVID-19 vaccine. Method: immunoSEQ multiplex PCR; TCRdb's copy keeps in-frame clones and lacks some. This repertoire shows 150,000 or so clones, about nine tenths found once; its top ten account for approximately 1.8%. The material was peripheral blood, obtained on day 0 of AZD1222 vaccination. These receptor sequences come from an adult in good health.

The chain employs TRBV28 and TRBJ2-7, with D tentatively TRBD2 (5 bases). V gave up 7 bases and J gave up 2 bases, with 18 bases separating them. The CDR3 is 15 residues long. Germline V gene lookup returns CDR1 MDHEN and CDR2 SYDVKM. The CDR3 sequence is CASIPDYLNPYEQYF. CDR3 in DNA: TGTGCCAGCATCCCCGACTACCTAAATCCCTACGAGCAGTACTTC. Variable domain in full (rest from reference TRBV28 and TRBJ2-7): DVKVTQSSRYLVKRTGEKVFLECVQDMDHENMFWYRQDPGLGLRLIYFSYDVKMKEKGDIPEGYSVSREKKERFSLILESASTNQTSMYLCASIPDYLNPYEQYFGPGTRLTVT.

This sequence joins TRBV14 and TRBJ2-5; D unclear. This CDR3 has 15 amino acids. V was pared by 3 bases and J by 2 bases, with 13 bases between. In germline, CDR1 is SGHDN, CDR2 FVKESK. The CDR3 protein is CASSQHPTAQETQYF. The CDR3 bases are TGTGCCAGCAGCCAGCACCCCACAGCTCAAGAGACCCAGTACTTC.

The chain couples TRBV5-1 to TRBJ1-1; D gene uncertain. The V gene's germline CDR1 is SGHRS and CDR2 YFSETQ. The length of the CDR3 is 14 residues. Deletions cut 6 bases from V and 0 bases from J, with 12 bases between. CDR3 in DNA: TGCGCCAGCAACCTGTTGGACCTGAACACTGAAGCTTTCTTT. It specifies CASNLLDLNTEAFF.

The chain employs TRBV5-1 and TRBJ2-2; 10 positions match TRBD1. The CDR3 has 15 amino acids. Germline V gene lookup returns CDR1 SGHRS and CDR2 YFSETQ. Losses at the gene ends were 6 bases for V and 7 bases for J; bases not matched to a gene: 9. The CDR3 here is CASTRDRGSVGELFF. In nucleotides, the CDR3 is TGCGCCAGCACCCGGGACAGGGGATCGGTCGGGGAGCTGTTTTTT.

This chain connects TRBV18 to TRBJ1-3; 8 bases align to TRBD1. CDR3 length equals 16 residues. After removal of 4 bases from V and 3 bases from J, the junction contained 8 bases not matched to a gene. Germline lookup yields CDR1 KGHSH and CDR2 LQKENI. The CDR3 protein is CASSLGQGGYGNTIYF. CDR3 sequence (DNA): TGTGCCAGCTCACTCGGACAGGGTGGATATGGAAACACCATATATTTT.

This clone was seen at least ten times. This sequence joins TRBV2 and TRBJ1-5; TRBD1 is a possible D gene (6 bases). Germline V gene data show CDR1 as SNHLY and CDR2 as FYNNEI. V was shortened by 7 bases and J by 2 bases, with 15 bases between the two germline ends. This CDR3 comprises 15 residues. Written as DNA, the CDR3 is TGTGCCAGCACCGCAGGGGAGTGGGGCAATCAGCCCCAGCATTTT. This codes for CASTAGEWGNQPQHF.

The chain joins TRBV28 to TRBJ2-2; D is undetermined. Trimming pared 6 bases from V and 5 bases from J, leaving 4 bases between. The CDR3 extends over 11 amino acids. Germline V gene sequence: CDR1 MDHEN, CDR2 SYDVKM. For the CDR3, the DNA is TGTGCCAGCAGATGGACCGGGGAGCTGTTTTTT. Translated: CASRWTGELFF.

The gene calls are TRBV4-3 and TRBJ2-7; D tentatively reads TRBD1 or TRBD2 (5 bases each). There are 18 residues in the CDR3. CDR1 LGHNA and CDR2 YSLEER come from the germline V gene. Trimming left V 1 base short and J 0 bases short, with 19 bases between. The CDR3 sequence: CASSQGVPGWENSYEQYF. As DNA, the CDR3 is TGCGCCAGCAGCCAAGGGGTACCAGGGTGGGAGAACTCCTACGAGCAGTACTTC.

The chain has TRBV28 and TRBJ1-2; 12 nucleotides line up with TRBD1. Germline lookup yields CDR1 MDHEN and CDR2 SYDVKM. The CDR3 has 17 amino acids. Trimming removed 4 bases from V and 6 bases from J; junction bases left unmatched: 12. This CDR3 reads CASSSPGQGALGNGYTF. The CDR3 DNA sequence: TGTGCCAGCAGTTCTCCGGGACAGGGGGCCCTCGGAAATGGCTACACCTTC.

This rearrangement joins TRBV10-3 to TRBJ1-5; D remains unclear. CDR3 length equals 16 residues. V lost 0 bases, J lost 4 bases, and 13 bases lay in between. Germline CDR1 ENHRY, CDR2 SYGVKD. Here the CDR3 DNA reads TGTGCCATCAGTGAGTCCTGGGCGGGAGTAAATCAGCCCCAGCATTTT. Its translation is CAISESWAGVNQPQHF.

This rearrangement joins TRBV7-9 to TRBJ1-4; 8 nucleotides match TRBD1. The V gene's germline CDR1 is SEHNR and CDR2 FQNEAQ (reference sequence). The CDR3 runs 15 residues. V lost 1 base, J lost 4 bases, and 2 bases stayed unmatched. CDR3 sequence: CASSLGQGINEKLFF. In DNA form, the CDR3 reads TGTGCCAGCAGCTTAGGACAGGGGATTAATGAAAAACTGTTTTTT. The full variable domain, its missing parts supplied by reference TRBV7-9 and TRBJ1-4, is DTGVSQNPRHKITKRGQNVTFRCDPISEHNRLYWYRQTLGQGPEFLTYFQNEAQLEKSRLLSDRFSAERPKGSFSTLEIQRTEQGDSAMYLCASSLGQGINEKLFFGSGTQLSVL.